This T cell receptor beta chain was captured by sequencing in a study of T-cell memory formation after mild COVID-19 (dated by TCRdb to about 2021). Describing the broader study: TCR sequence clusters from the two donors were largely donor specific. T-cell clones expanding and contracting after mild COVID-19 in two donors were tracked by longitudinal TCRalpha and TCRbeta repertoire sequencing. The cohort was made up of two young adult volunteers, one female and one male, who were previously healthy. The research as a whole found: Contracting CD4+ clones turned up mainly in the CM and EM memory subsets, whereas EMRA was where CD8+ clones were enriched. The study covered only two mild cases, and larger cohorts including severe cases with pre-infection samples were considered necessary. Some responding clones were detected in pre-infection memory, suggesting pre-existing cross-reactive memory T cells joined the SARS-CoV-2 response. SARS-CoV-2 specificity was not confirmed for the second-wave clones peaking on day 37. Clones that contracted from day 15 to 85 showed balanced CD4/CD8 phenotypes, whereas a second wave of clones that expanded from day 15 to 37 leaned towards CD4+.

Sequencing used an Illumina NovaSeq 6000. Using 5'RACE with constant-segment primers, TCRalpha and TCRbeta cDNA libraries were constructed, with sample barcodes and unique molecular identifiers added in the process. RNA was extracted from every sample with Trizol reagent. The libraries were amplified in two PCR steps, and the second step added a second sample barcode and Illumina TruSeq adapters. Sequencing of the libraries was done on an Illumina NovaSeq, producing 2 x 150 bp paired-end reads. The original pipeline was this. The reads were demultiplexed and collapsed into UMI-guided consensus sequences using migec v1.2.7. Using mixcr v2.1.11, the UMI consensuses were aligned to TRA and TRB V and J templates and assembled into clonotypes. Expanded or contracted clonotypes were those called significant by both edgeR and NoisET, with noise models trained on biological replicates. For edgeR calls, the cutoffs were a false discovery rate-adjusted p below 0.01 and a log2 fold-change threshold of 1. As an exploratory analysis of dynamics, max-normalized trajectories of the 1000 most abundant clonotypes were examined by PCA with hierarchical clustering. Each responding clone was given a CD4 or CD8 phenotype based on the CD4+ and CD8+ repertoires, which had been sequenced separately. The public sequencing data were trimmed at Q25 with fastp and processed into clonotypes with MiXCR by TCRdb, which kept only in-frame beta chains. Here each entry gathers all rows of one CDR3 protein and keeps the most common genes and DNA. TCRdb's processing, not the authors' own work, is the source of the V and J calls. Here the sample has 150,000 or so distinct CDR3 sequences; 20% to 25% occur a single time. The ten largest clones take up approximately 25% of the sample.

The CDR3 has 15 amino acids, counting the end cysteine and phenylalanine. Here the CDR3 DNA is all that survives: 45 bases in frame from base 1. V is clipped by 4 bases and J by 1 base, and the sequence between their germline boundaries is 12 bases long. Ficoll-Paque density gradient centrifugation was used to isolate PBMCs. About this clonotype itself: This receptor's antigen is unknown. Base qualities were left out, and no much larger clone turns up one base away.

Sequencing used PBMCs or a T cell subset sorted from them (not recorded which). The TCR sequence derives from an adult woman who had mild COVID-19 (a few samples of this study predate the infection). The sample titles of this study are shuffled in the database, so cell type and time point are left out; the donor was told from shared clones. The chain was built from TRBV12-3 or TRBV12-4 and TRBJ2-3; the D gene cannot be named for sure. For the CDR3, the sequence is CASSSSQKGTDTQYF. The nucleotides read TGTGCCAGCAGTTCGAGTCAAAAGGGCACAGATACGCAGTATTTT.